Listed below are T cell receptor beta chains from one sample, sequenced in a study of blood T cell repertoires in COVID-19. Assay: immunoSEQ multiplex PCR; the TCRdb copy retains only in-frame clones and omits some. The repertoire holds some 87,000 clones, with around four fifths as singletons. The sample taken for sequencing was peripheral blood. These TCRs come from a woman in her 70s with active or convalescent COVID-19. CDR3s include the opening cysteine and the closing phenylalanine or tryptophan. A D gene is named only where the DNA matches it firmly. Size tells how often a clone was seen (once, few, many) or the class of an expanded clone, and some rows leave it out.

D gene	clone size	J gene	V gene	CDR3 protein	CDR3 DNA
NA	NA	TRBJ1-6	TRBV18	CASSPQTDQNSPLHF	TGTGCCAGCTCACCCCAGACAGATCAGAATTCACCCCTCCACTTT
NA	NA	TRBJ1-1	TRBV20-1	CSASEGGGTEAFF	TGCAGTGCTAGTGAGGGAGGGGGCACTGAAGCTTTCTTT
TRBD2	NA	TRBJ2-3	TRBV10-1	CASSEKRGSTDTQYF	TGCGCCAGCAGTGAGAAGCGGGGGAGCACAGATACGCAGTATTTT
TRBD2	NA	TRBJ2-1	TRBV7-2	CASSLRLAGGINEQFF	TGTGCCAGCAGCTTAAGACTAGCGGGGGGAATAAATGAGCAGTTCTTC
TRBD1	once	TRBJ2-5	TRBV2	CASSVTGGGGETQYF	TGTGCCAGCAGCGTGACAGGGGGCGGTGGGGAGACCCAGTACTTC
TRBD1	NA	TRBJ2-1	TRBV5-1	CASSSRQGFNEQFF	TGCGCCAGCAGCTCCCGACAGGGATTCAATGAGCAGTTCTTC
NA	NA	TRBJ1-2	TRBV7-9	CASSFSDSRGYYGYTF	TGTGCCAGCAGCTTTTCCGACTCCAGGGGTTACTATGGCTACACCTTC
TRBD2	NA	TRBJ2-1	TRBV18	CASSPSGDEQFF	TGTGCCAGCTCCCCAAGCGGGGACGAGCAGTTCTTC
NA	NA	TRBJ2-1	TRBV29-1	CSVDEGRTGYNEQFF	TGCAGCGTCGATGAAGGGAGGACAGGCTACAATGAGCAGTTCTTC
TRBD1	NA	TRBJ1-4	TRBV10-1	CATSYVARGPLTNEKLFF	TGCGCCACCTCTTATGTCGCCAGGGGGCCGTTAACTAATGAAAAACTGTTTTTT
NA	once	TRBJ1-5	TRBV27	CASRPWGGDQPQHF	TGTGCCAGCAGACCGTGGGGGGGGGATCAGCCCCAGCATTTT
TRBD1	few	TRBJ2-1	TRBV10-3	CAISDKTGFNEQFF	TGTGCCATCAGTGATAAGACAGGGTTCAATGAGCAGTTCTTC
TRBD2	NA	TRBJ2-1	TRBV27	CASSRTSGYNEQFF	TGTGCCAGCAGTCGGACTAGCGGTTACAATGAGCAGTTCTTC
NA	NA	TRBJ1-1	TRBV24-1	CATSDTGVGNTEAFF	TGTGCCACCAGTGATACGGGGGTCGGGAACACTGAAGCTTTCTTT